Listed below are T cell receptor beta chains from one sample, sequenced in a study of cytomegalovirus exposure and HLA in healthy donors. Clones were read by immunoSEQ multiplex PCR, and TCRdb kept only the in-frame ones, dropping some. Altogether 100,000 to 150,000 clones are present, 82% being singletons, with the ten largest covering roughly 1.2%. Material for sequencing was PBMCs. The receptor source for this set is a boy aged 10-17 years in good health and CMV-seronegative. Both conserved end residues are part of each CDR3. The D gene is left open where the match is weak. Not every row has a clone size; where given, it reads once, few, many or a size class.

v_gene	abundance	j_gene	d_gene	CDR3nt	CDR3aa
TRBV7-9	-	TRBJ2-2	-	TGTGCCAGCAGCCTATTTGGGCCAAACACCGGGGAGCTGTTTTTT	CASSLFGPNTGELFF
TRBV6-5	-	TRBJ2-2	-	TGTGCCAGCAGTGGGGCAGCCACCGGGGAGCTGTTTTTT	CASSGAATGELFF
TRBV7-2	-	TRBJ2-5	-	TGTGCCAGCAGCTTTTATCTCATGGCTGGGGCAGAGACCCAGTACTTC	CASSFYLMAGAETQYF
TRBV5-1	-	TRBJ2-7	-	TGCGCCAGCAGCTTGGAAGCTTTCGAGTCCTACGAGCAGTACTTC	CASSLEAFESYEQYF
TRBV11-3	-	TRBJ2-5	TRBD2	TGTGCCAGCAGCTTCCTTACTAGCGCGTCGCGGGAGACCCAGTACTTC	CASSFLTSASRETQYF
TRBV6-5	-	TRBJ2-3	-	TGTGCCAGCAGACCGACGGGTGCAAAGACGCAGTATTTT	CASRPTGAKTQYF
TRBV5-1	once	TRBJ2-2	TRBD2	TGCGCCAGCAGCGGAGATGGACTAGCGGGAGCCGGGGAGCTGTTTTTT	CASSGDGLAGAGELFF
TRBV7-9	once	TRBJ1-5	-	TGTTCCAGCAGCCTAACAGGGAGTAGCAATCAGCCCCAGCATTTT	CSSSLTGSSNQPQHF
TRBV27	-	TRBJ1-5	TRBD1	TGTGCCAGCAGTTCGACAGGGGGCAATCAGCCCCAGCATTTT	CASSSTGGNQPQHF
TRBV4-1	-	TRBJ1-2	-	TGCGCCAGCAGCCACCGTGGGGTGGAAGGGGATGGCTACACCTTC	CASSHRGVEGDGYTF
TRBV7-2	-	TRBJ2-7	TRBD1	TGTGCCAGCAGCTTAGGACAGGGGGATGAGCAGTACTTC	CASSLGQGDEQYF
TRBV2	-	TRBJ2-7	TRBD2	TGTGCCACGGGGGGGGGTCAAAACCCCTACGAGCAGTACTTC	CATGGGQNPYEQYF
TRBV29-1	-	TRBJ1-1	-	TGCAGCGTGGGAGGCTTGAACACTGAAGCTTTCTTT	CSVGGLNTEAFF
TRBV4-2	-	TRBJ2-5	-	TGTGCCAGCAGCCCTGGGGGCAGGGGAAAGCTAGAGACCCAGTACTTC	CASSPGGRGKLETQYF
TRBV2	-	TRBJ2-5	-	TGTGCCAGCAGGAAAGGGGTTTGGGAAGAGACCCAGTACTTC	CASRKGVWEETQYF
TRBV7-9	-	TRBJ2-1	-	TGTGCCAGCAGCTTAAGGGGAAGCTCCTACAATGAGCAGTTCTTC	CASSLRGSSYNEQFF
TRBV6-6	few	TRBJ2-1	TRBD2	TGTGCCAGCAGTCGGACCGGGACTAGCGGGAGCAATGAGCAGTTCTTC	CASSRTGTSGSNEQFF
TRBV27	few	TRBJ2-7	TRBD2	TGTGCCAGCAGTTTCCAGAGCGGGGTCCCGTCCTACGAGCAGTACTTC	CASSFQSGVPSYEQYF
TRBV7-9	few	TRBJ2-1	TRBD2	TGTGCCAGCAGCCGGGGACTAGCGGGGGGGAACTACAATGAGCAGTTCTTC	CASSRGLAGGNYNEQFF
TRBV4-3	-	TRBJ1-1	-	TGCGCCAGCAGCCAAGATCGTGTTCAGGGGAACACTGAAGCTTTCTTT	CASSQDRVQGNTEAFF
TRBV14	-	TRBJ1-4	-	TGTGCCAGCAGTAAGACACCAACTAATGAAAAACTGTTTTTT	CASSKTPTNEKLFF
TRBV4-1	few	TRBJ2-7	TRBD2	TGCGCCAGCAGCCAAGGAGGACTAGCGGCCTACGAGCAGTACTTC	CASSQGGLAAYEQYF
TRBV5-1	-	TRBJ2-5	TRBD2	TGCGCCAGCAGAAGCGGGGTGCAAGAGACCCAGTACTTC	CASRSGVQETQYF
TRBV5-1	-	TRBJ1-1	-	TGCGCCAGCAGCCTGGGCCCTATGGGGACAAGTGAAGCTTTCTTT	CASSLGPMGTSEAFF
TRBV2	few	TRBJ2-7	TRBD1	TGTGCCAGCAGCCCTGACAGGGTACACGAGCAGTACTTC	CASSPDRVHEQYF
TRBV5-1	-	TRBJ2-1	-	TGCGCCAGCAGCTTCCCCCCGGAGGGTTTGGAGAATGAGCAGTTCTTC	CASSFPPEGLENEQFF
TRBV19	-	TRBJ1-4	-	TGTGCCAGTAGCCAAACTGTTAATGAAAAACTGTTTTTT	CASSQTVNEKLFF
TRBV11-3	-	TRBJ1-4	TRBD1	TGTGCCAGCAGCTTATGGGGACAGGGAGAAAAACTGTTTTTT	CASSLWGQGEKLFF
TRBV4-1	-	TRBJ1-1	-	TGCGCCAGCAGCCAGGGTTTTGACAGGATGGCCACTGAAGCTTTCTTT	CASSQGFDRMATEAFF
TRBV7-3	-	TRBJ2-5	-	TGTGCCAGCAGCTTTGGACAGCAAGAGACCCAGTACTTC	CASSFGQQETQYF
TRBV29-1	-	TRBJ2-3	-	TGCAGCGTTGGTGGGCGGACAGGCACAGATACGCAGTATTTT	CSVGGRTGTDTQYF
TRBV19	-	TRBJ1-4	TRBD1	TGTGCCTGTGCAGGGGGACAGAGGGGTGAAAAACTGTTTTTT	CACAGGQRGEKLFF
TRBV19	-	TRBJ1-2	TRBD1	TGTGCCAGTACACCAGCGGGGGACAGGGTATCCTATGGCTACACCTTC	CASTPAGDRVSYGYTF
TRBV7-9	-	TRBJ1-5	TRBD1	TGTGCCAGCAGCTTAGCTTCCGGACAGGGAAGTTATCAGCCCCAGCATTTT	CASSLASGQGSYQPQHF
TRBV5-1	-	TRBJ2-3	TRBD1	TGCGCCAGCAGCTTGGTCCGACAGGGGGCCGCAGATACGCAGTATTTT	CASSLVRQGAADTQYF
TRBV19	once	TRBJ1-1	-	TGTGCCAGTAGTATACTACAGGGGAACACTGAAGCTTTCTTT	CASSILQGNTEAFF
TRBV6-5	-	TRBJ1-3	TRBD1	TGTGCCAGCAGCTTGACAGGGGCCGGAAACACCATATATTTT	CASSLTGAGNTIYF
TRBV18	-	TRBJ2-2	-	TGTGCCAGCTCACCAGGGCAGAATCCCGGGGAGCTGTTTTTT	CASSPGQNPGELFF
TRBV5-6	-	TRBJ2-3	-	TGTGCCAGCAGCTTGGGTCGGGGTATCGCAGATACGCAGTATTTT	CASSLGRGIADTQYF
TRBV6-5	-	TRBJ2-2	TRBD1	TGTGCCAGCAGGTTCCAGGGACAGGGAACCGGGGAGCTGTTTTTT	CASRFQGQGTGELFF
TRBV5-4	once	TRBJ2-3	-	TGTGCCAGTCCCAGGGGTGGCACAGATACGCAGTATTTT	CASPRGGTDTQYF
TRBV5-1	-	TRBJ2-1	TRBD2	TGCGCCAGCAGTCCTAGCGGCTCCTACAATGAGCGGTTCTTC	CASSPSGSYNERFF
TRBV9	-	TRBJ2-3	TRBD2	TGTGCCAGCAGCGTAGGCCTAGCGGGCAGGGCAGATACGCAGTATTTT	CASSVGLAGRADTQYF
TRBV15	-	TRBJ2-7	-	TGTGCCACCAGCAGAGCCCAGGGGACAACCTACGAGCAGTACTTC	CATSRAQGTTYEQYF
TRBV28	-	TRBJ2-7	-	TGTGCCAGCAGTATTTACTACGAGCAGTACTTC	CASSIYYEQYF
TRBV30	-	TRBJ2-1	-	TGTGCCTGGGAAGAGGGGGGAGGGGGTAATGAGCAGTTCTTC	CAWEEGGGGNEQFF